Listed below are T cell receptor beta chains from one sample, sequenced in a study of memory CD4+ T cells and cytomegalovirus serostatus. The method was immunoSEQ multiplex PCR; TCRdb's version includes in-frame clones alone and lacks a portion of them. This table has some 41,000 clones, over 65% appearing once. The sequenced material came from memory CD4+ T cells from blood. All receptors come from an adult in good health and CMV-seronegative. Each CDR3 is given with its conserved first and last residue. D genes are given only for firm matches. Clone size is not always given. Where it is, it says once, few, many or a class for expanded clones.

-	-	TRBV19	TRBJ1-3	CASYHTARGNTIYF	TGTGCCAGTTACCACACAGCCCGCGGAAACACCATATATTTT
-	-	TRBV7-9	TRBJ2-5	CASSLNPVEETQYF	TGTGCCAGCAGCTTAAACCCGGTGGAAGAGACCCAGTACTTC
-	-	TRBV9	TRBJ1-1	CASSVTITGKDLNTEAFF	TGTGCCAGCAGCGTAACCATTACTGGGAAGGATCTTAACACTGAAGCTTTCTTT
-	-	TRBV6-4	TRBJ2-3	CASSDHRGDTQYF	TGTGCCAGCAGTGACCACCGGGGGGATACGCAGTATTTT
TRBD2	-	TRBV29-1	TRBJ2-7	CSVEVSGSLREQYF	TGCAGCGTTGAGGTTAGCGGGTCCCTTCGGGAGCAGTACTTC
-	-	TRBV30	TRBJ1-1	CAWNLNQGGTEAFF	TGTGCCTGGAATCTAAACCAGGGCGGCACTGAAGCTTTCTTT
-	-	TRBV2	TRBJ2-3	CASSDRGRDTQYF	TGTGCCAGCAGTGACAGGGGACGAGATACGCAGTATTTT
TRBD1	-	TRBV30	TRBJ1-2	CAWSLGQGASGYTF	TGTGCCTGGAGTTTAGGCCAGGGGGCTAGTGGCTACACCTTC
-	-	TRBV7-9	TRBJ2-5	CASSLVRGAETQYF	TGTGCCAGCAGCTTAGTCAGGGGAGCCGAGACCCAGTACTTC
-	-	TRBV10-1	TRBJ2-3	CASSEKRDTQYF	TGCGCCAGCAGTGAAAAAAGGGATACGCAGTATTTT
-	-	TRBV7-7	TRBJ2-3	CASSLGRADTQYF	TGTGCCAGCAGCTTAGGCAGGGCAGATACGCAGTATTTT
-	-	TRBV7-2	TRBJ1-3	CASSPNRAGNTIYF	TGTGCCAGCAGCCCGAACAGGGCTGGAAACACCATATATTTT
TRBD2	-	TRBV4-2	TRBJ2-2	CASSQDSASGSLNTGELFF	TGTGCCAGCAGCCAAGATTCAGCTAGCGGGAGCCTGAACACCGGGGAGCTGTTTTTT
-	-	TRBV2	TRBJ2-3	CASRGGKSTDTQYF	TGTGCCAGCAGGGGCGGTAAAAGCACAGATACGCAGTATTTT
TRBD2	-	TRBV9	TRBJ2-5	CASSGPLAAAVETQYF	TGTGCCAGCAGCGGCCCACTAGCGGCCGCAGTGGAGACCCAGTACTTC
TRBD2	-	TRBV19	TRBJ2-1	CASSIRSGRSGNEQFF	TGTGCCAGTAGTATCCGGAGCGGGAGATCGGGAAATGAGCAGTTCTTC
-	once	TRBV28	TRBJ1-4	CASSFSGAREKLFF	TGTGCCAGCAGTTTTTCGGGGGCGCGTGAAAAACTGTTTTTT
-	-	TRBV29-1	TRBJ2-3	CSVATNTRADTQYF	TGCAGCGTTGCGACAAATACACGGGCGGATACGCAGTATTTT
TRBD2	once	TRBV7-9	TRBJ2-1	CASSLGGAGVYNEQFF	TGTGCCAGCAGCTTAGGTGGTGCGGGAGTATACAATGAGCAGTTCTTC
TRBD2	-	TRBV7-2	TRBJ2-3	CASSLGTGGDTQYF	TGTGCCAGCAGCTTAGGGACGGGGGGGGATACGCAGTATTTT
TRBD1	-	TRBV6-1	TRBJ2-2	CATYRDRVNTGELFF	TGTGCCACCTACCGCGACAGGGTAAACACCGGGGAGCTGTTTTTT
-	-	TRBV4-3	TRBJ2-7	CASSRTVGVEQYF	TGCGCCAGCAGCCGTACGGTCGGGGTCGAGCAGTACTTC
-	once	TRBV5-8	TRBJ2-7	CASSIQTRRPSYEQYF	TGTGCCAGCAGCATCCAAACTCGACGGCCCTCCTACGAGCAGTACTTC
TRBD1	-	TRBV6-4	TRBJ1-5	CASSGRQGNRHF	TGTGCCAGCAGTGGCCGACAGGGCAATCGGCATTTT
TRBD1	-	TRBV7-2	TRBJ2-7	CASSLVSTGKIYEQYF	TGTGCCAGCAGCTTAGTCTCGACAGGGAAAATATACGAGCAGTACTTC
-	-	TRBV11-2	TRBJ2-7	CASSLAAGGGSSYEQYF	TGTGCCAGCAGCTTAGCTGCAGGGGGCGGGAGCTCCTACGAGCAGTACTTC
-	-	TRBV7-3	TRBJ2-7	CASSLTRGYEQYF	TGTGCCAGCAGCTTAACCAGGGGCTACGAGCAGTACTTC
-	-	TRBV9	TRBJ2-2	CASSVDAPGELFF	TGTGCCAGCAGCGTAGACGCGCCCGGGGAGCTGTTTTTT
TRBD2	-	TRBV7-2	TRBJ2-3	CASSLEGLADDTQYF	TGTGCCAGCAGCTTAGAGGGGCTAGCGGATGATACGCAGTATTTT
-	-	TRBV5-5	TRBJ1-4	CASSLDRVDEKLFF	TGTGCCAGCAGCTTGGACAGGGTGGATGAAAAACTGTTTTTT
-	-	TRBV4-3	TRBJ2-3	CASSQESRVDTQYF	TGCGCCAGCAGCCAAGAGTCTCGGGTAGATACGCAGTATTTT
-	few	TRBV7-2	TRBJ2-7	CASSRRGAYEQYF	TGTGCCAGCAGCCGAAGGGGGGCCTACGAGCAGTACTTC
-	-	TRBV2	TRBJ2-6	CASSEGDANVLTF	TGTGCCAGCAGTGAGGGGGACGCCAACGTCCTGACTTTC
-	-	TRBV5-1	TRBJ2-7	CASSLTMGEQYF	TGCGCCAGCAGCTTGACGATGGGCGAGCAGTACTTC
-	-	TRBV2	TRBJ2-7	CASSDGGRGDEQYF	TGTGCCAGCAGTGACGGGGGCAGGGGTGACGAGCAGTACTTC
TRBD2	-	TRBV30	TRBJ2-2	CAWTGDLAGAGELFF	TGTGCCTGGACCGGGGATCTAGCGGGAGCCGGGGAGCTGTTTTTT
-	-	TRBV18	TRBJ2-7	CASSPNFGRDSYEQYF	TGTGCCAGCTCACCAAACTTCGGCAGGGACTCCTACGAGCAGTACTTC
-	-	TRBV5-4	TRBJ1-1	CASSLEAMNTEAFF	TGTGCCAGCAGCTTGGAGGCTATGAACACTGAAGCTTTCTTT
TRBD2	-	TRBV5-1	TRBJ2-1	CASSFGAASGIYNEQFF	TGCGCCAGCAGCTTTGGTGCGGCTAGCGGGATCTACAATGAGCAGTTCTTC
-	-	TRBV11-2	TRBJ2-3	CASSLVGVADTQYF	TGTGCCAGCAGCTTGGTAGGGGTGGCAGATACGCAGTATTTT
-	-	TRBV5-5	TRBJ1-5	CASSFGGDGNQPQHF	TGTGCCAGCAGCTTTGGAGGGGATGGCAATCAGCCCCAGCATTTT
-	-	TRBV29-1	TRBJ2-3	CSVRQRKMEDTQYF	TGCAGCGTGCGACAGCGAAAAATGGAAGATACGCAGTATTTT
TRBD1	-	TRBV27	TRBJ1-2	CASSPNRGRVDYGYTF	TGTGCCAGCAGCCCAAACAGGGGGAGGGTCGACTATGGCTACACCTTC
-	-	TRBV2	TRBJ2-7	CASSPSGDEYEQYF	TGTGCCAGCAGCCCTTCCGGGGACGAATACGAGCAGTACTTC